The 15 T cell receptor beta chains below were found in one sample sequenced in a study of cytomegalovirus exposure and HLA in healthy donors. Clones were sequenced by immunoSEQ multiplex PCR, and TCRdb holds only the in-frame ones, with some missing. The sample has 120,000 to 150,000 clones; roughly nine tenths are singletons. Sequencing used PBMCs. These receptors were taken from a man younger than 35 in good health and CMV-seronegative.

In this sample, this clone turned up a few times. The chain is built from TRBV10-3 and TRBJ1-1; D is ambiguous. The CDR3 has 14 amino acids. Trimming cost V 6 bases and J 0 bases, with 11 bases left between them. Looked up from germline, CDR1 is ENHRY and CDR2 is SYGVKD. The CDR3 coding sequence is TGTGCCATCAGCCAGGCTAATATGAACACTGAAGCTTTCTTT. It codes for CAISQANMNTEAFF.

This chain connects TRBV5-1 to TRBJ1-5; no definite D call. The V and J ends lost 0 bases and 0 bases respectively, with 7 bases between them. Germline CDR1 reads SGHRS; CDR2 reads YFSETQ. This CDR3 contains 15 residues. In DNA form, the CDR3 reads TGCGCCAGCAGCTTGGGTCCAGTTAGCAATCAGCCCCAGCATTTT. It translates to CASSLGPVSNQPQHF.

In DNA form, the CDR3 reads TGTGCCAGCAGTTGGCGGACAGGGATGAATTCACCCCTCCACTTT. Its protein is CASSWRTGMNSPLHF. The chain uses TRBV27 and TRBJ1-6, with 8 bases aligning to TRBD1. Losses at the gene ends were 4 bases for V and 7 bases for J; bases not matched to a gene: 6. The CDR3 spans 15 residues. Germline V gene sequence: CDR1 MNHEY, CDR2 SMNVEV (reference sequence).

This rearrangement joins TRBV9 to TRBJ1-4; weak D call: TRBD1 (5 bases). This CDR3 has 15 amino acids. CDR1 is SGDLS, CDR2 YYNGEE, per germline. V lost 1 base and J 11 bases, leaving 18 bases between the germline ends. The CDR3 spells CASSVTAVAGVKLFF. The CDR3 DNA is TGTGCCAGCAGCGTAACCGCCGTAGCGGGGGTGAAACTGTTTTTT.

This chain connects TRBV30 to TRBJ1-2; D is perhaps TRBD1 (5 bases). With 2 bases removed from V and 3 bases from J, the gap between germline ends came to 19 bases. This CDR3 contains 16 residues. Germline V lookup: CDR1 GTSNPN, CDR2 SVGIG (reference sequence). CDR3 region: CAWSPLPGRGDYGYTF. As DNA, the CDR3 is TGTGCCTGGAGTCCTCTCCCGGGGCGGGGTGACTATGGCTACACCTTC.

This chain links TRBV7-9 with TRBJ2-1, with D maybe TRBD2 (5 bases). Trimming removed 3 bases at V and 10 bases at J, with 10 bases between. The CDR3 contains 12 residues. Germline V gene lookup returns CDR1 SEHNR and CDR2 FQNEAQ (reference sequence). The DNA of the CDR3 is TGTGCCAGCAGCTTTGGGCGGGTCGAGCAGTTCTTC. It encodes CASSFGRVEQFF.

J is TRBJ1-2 and V is TRBV4-1, with no clear D. This CDR3 is built from 15 residues. In germline, CDR1 is MGHRA, CDR2 YSYEKL. V gave up 0 bases and J gave up 5 bases, with 13 bases separating them. DNA of the CDR3: TGCGCCAGCAGCCAAGATCTCCCAAACAAGTATGGCTACACCTTC. Its protein is CASSQDLPNKYGYTF.

J is TRBJ2-1 and V is TRBV9, with D maybe TRBD1 (5 bases). The CDR3 extends over 15 amino acids. With 3 bases removed from V and 1 base from J, the gap between germline ends came to 11 bases. Germline V gene sequence: CDR1 SGDLS, CDR2 YYNGEE. CDR3 bases: TGTGCCAGCAGCGCCCCAGGGCCTTCCTACAATGAGCAGTTCTTC. This sequence encodes CASSAPGPSYNEQFF.

The rearrangement links TRBV5-1 to TRBJ1-2; D is possibly TRBD1 (6 bases). Germline CDR1 is SGHRS and CDR2 is YFSETQ. V lost 4 bases, J lost 6 bases, and 16 bases lay in between. CDR3 length equals 14 residues. CDR3 residues: CASSPNTGSDGYTF. The CDR3 bases are TGCGCCAGCAGCCCGAACACAGGGTCAGATGGCTACACCTTC.

CDR3 DNA sequence: TGTGCCAGCGCCCTCGATCCGGGAGTATACAATGAGCAGTTCTTC. Amino acid sequence: CASALDPGVYNEQFF. This chain links TRBV5-4 with TRBJ2-1; D might be TRBD2 (6 bases). The V end was cut by 7 bases, the J end by 4 bases, with 18 bases between. Germline CDR1 SGHNT, CDR2 YYREEE (reference sequence). CDR3 length equals 15 residues.

The V gene is TRBV6-5, the J gene TRBJ2-1; weak D call: TRBD1 (6 bases). This CDR3 has 14 amino acids. Germline V gene sequence: CDR1 MNHEY, CDR2 SVGAGI. Trimming removed 7 bases from V and 2 bases from J, with 12 bases in between. The CDR3 reads CASTDRSPYNEQFF. In DNA, the CDR3 is TGTGCCAGCACCGACAGGAGTCCCTACAATGAGCAGTTCTTC.

V usage is TRBV7-6 and J usage is TRBJ2-7, with 9 bases identical to TRBD1. This CDR3 is built from 15 residues. V lost 5 bases, J lost 3 bases, and 8 bases stayed unmatched. Germline CDR1 SGHVS, CDR2 FNYEAQ. The DNA for the CDR3 is TGTGCCAGCAGCCCTTTGCCGGGACAGGGCTACGAGCAGTACTTC. It translates to CASSPLPGQGYEQYF.

In nucleotides, the CDR3 is TGTGCCAGCATAGCAGGACAGGGGGCTTACGAGCAGTACTTC. Its protein is CASIAGQGAYEQYF. The chain uses TRBV2 and TRBJ2-7; 11 nucleotides match TRBD1. The J segment lost 4 bases and the V segment lost 7 bases, leaving 6 bases of the junction unmatched. Germline-derived CDR1 and CDR2 are SNHLY and FYNNEI. The CDR3 is 14 amino acids.

The V and J genes are TRBV7-2 and TRBJ2-7; 7 bases align to TRBD1. The CDR3 consists of 15 residues. Germline V lookup: CDR1 SGHTA, CDR2 FQGNSA. V lost 1 base to trimming and J lost 1 base; unmatched junction nucleotides: 4. The CDR3 sequence is CASSLELDRSYEQYF. The CDR3 region has the DNA TGTGCCAGCAGCTTAGAACTGGACAGGTCCTACGAGCAGTACTTC.

The chain is built from TRBV6-5 and TRBJ1-2, with 8 positions matching TRBD1. The CDR3 consists of 13 residues. Unmatched junction bases numbered 3, after V lost 5 bases and J lost 4 bases. Germline V gene data show CDR1 as MNHEY and CDR2 as SVGAGI. The CDR3: CASSDRGSYGYTF. Here the CDR3 DNA reads TGTGCCAGCAGTGACAGGGGTTCCTATGGCTACACCTTC.